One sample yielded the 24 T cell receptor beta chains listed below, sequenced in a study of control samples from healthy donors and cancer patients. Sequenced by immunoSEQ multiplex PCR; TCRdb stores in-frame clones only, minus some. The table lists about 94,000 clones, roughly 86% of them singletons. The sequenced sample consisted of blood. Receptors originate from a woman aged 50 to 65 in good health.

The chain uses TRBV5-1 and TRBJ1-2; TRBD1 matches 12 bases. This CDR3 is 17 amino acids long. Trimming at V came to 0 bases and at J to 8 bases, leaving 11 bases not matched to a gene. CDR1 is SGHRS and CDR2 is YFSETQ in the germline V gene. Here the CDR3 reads CASSLDPGQGAAKGYTF. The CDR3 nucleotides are TGCGCCAGCAGCTTGGACCCGGGACAGGGGGCCGCTAAAGGCTACACCTTC.

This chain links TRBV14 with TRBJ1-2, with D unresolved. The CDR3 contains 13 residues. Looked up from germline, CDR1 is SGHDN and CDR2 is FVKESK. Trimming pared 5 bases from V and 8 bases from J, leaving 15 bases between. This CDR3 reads CASSSQILGGYTF. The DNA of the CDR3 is TGTGCCAGCAGCTCCCAAATTTTAGGAGGCTACACCTTC.

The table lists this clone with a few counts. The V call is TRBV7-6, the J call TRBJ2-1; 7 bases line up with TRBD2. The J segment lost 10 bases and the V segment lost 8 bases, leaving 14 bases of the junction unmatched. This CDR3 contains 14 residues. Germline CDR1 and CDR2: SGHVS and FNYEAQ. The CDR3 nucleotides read TGTGCCAGCGCTGTGGGGGGAGGGCCAGGCGAGCAGTTCTTC. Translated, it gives CASAVGGGPGEQFF.

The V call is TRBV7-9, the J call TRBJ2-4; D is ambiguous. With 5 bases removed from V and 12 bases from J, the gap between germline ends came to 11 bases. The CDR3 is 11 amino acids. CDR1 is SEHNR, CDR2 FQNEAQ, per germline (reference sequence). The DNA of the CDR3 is TGTGCCAGCAGCCCCCTTTATCGTCAGTACTTC. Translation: CASSPLYRQYF.

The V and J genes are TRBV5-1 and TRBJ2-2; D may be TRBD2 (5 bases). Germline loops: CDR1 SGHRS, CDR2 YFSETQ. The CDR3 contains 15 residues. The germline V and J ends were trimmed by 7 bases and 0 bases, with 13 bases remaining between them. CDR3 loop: CASEDGGSNTGELFF. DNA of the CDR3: TGCGCCAGCGAGGACGGAGGATCGAACACCGGGGAGCTGTTTTTT. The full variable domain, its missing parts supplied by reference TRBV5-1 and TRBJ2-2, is KAGVTQTPRYLIKTRGQQVTLSCSPISGHRSVSWYQQTPGQGLQFLFEYFSETQRNKGNFPGRFSGRQFSNSRSEMNVSTLELGDSALYLCASEDGGSNTGELFFGEGSRLTVL.

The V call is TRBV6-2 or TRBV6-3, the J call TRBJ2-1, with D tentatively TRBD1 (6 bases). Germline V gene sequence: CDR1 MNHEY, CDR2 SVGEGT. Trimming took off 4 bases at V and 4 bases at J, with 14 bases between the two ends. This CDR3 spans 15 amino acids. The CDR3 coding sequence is TGTGCCAGCAGTTCTGGGACACCGGCGTACAATGAGCAGTTCTTC. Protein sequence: CASSSGTPAYNEQFF.

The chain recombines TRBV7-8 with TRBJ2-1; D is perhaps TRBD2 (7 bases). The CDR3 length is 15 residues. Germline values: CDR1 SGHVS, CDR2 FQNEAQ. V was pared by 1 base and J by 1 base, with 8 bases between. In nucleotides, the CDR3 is TGTGCCAGCAGCTTAGAGGGGGGGTCCTACAATGAGCAGTTCTTC. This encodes CASSLEGGSYNEQFF.

The CDR3 loop reads CASSARVAGGDTQYF. For the CDR3, the DNA is TGTGCCAGCAGTGCCCGGGTAGCGGGGGGAGATACGCAGTATTTT. The chain couples TRBV27 to TRBJ2-3; 10 bases match TRBD2. CDR1 is MNHEY, CDR2 SMNVEV, per germline (reference sequence). V lost 5 bases, J lost 5 bases, and 7 bases stayed unmatched. This CDR3 is 15 amino acids long.

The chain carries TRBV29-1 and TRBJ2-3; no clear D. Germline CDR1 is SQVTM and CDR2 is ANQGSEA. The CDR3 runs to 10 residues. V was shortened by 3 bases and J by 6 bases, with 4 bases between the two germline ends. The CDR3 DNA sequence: TGCAGCGTTGAGCGGGATACGCAGTATTTT. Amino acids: CSVERDTQYF.

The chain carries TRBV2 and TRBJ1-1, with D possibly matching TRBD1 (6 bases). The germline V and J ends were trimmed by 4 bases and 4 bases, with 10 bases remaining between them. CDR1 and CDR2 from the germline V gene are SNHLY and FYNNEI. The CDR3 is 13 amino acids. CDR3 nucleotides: TGTGCCAGCAGTGCCAGGGGCCCCACTGAAGCTTTCTTT. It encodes CASSARGPTEAFF.

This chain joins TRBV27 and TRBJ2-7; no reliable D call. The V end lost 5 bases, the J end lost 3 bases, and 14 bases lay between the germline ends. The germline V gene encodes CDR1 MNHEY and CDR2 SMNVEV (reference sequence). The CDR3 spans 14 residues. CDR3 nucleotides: TGTGCCAGCAGTCTTAGTAGATTAAACTACGAGCAGTACTTC. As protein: CASSLSRLNYEQYF.

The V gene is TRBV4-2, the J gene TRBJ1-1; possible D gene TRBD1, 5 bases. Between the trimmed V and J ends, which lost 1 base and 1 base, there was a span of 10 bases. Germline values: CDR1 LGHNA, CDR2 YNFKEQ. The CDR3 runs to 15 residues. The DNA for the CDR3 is TGTGCCAGCAGCCAAGTAGGGCAGGGGAACACTGAAGCTTTCTTT. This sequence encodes CASSQVGQGNTEAFF.

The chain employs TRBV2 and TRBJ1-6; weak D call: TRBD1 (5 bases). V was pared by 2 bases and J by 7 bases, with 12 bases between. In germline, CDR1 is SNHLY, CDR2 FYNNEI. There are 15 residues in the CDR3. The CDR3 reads CASSEWGRRNSPLHF. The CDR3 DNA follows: TGTGCCAGCAGTGAATGGGGGAGAAGGAATTCACCCCTCCACTTT.

The CDR3 sequence is CASSEAGSPYNEQFF. CDR3 bases: TGTGCCAGCAGTGAAGCGGGGTCCCCCTACAATGAGCAGTTCTTC. V gene TRBV6-1 combines with J gene TRBJ2-1; D uncertain. This CDR3 is 15 amino acids long. V was cut by 0 bases and J by 2 bases, with 8 bases left in between. CDR1 is MNHNS and CDR2 is SASEGT in the germline V gene.

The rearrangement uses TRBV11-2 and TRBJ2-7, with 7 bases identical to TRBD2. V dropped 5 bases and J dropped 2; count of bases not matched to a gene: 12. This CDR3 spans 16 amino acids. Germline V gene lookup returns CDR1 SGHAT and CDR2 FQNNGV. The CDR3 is CASSPLGEGLAYEQYF. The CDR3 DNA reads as TGTGCCAGCAGCCCACTCGGGGAGGGTCTCGCCTACGAGCAGTACTTC. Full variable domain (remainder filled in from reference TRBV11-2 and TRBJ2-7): EAGVAQSPRYKIIEKRQSVAFWCNPISGHATLYWYQQILGQGPKLLIQFQNNGVVDDSQLPKDRFSAERLKGVDSTLKIQPAKLEDSAVYLCASSPLGEGLAYEQYFGPGTRLTVT.

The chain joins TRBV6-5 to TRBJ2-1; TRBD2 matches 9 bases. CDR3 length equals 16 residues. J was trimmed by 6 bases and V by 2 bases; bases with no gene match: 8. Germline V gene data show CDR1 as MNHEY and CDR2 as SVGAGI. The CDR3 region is CASSYEGGRASNEQFF. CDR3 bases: TGTGCCAGCAGTTACGAGGGCGGGAGGGCGAGCAATGAGCAGTTCTTC.

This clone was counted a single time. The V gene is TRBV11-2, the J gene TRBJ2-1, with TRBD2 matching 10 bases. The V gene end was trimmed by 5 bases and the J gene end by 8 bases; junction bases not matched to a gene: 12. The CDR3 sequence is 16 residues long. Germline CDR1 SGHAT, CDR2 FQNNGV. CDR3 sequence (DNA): TGTGCCAGCAGCAACTTAGCGGGGGGCCCCTCCCATGAGCAGTTCTTC. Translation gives CASSNLAGGPSHEQFF.

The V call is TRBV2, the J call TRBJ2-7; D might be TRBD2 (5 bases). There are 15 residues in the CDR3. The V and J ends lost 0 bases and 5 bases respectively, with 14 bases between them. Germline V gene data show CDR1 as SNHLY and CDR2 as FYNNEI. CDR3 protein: CASSEARAGLDEQYF. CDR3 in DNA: TGTGCCAGCAGTGAAGCGCGGGCAGGTCTCGACGAGCAGTACTTC.

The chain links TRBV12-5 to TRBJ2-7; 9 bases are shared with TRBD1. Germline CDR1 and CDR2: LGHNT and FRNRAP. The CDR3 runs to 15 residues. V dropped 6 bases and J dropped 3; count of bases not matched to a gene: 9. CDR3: CASGQPGTGLYEQYF. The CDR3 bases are TGTGCTAGTGGCCAACCCGGGACAGGGCTCTACGAGCAGTACTTC. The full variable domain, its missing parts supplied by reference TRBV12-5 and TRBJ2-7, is DARVTQTPRHKVTEMGQEVTMRCQPILGHNTVFWYRQTMMQGLELLAYFRNRAPLDDSGMPKDRFSAEMPDATLATLKIQPSEPRDSAVYFCASGQPGTGLYEQYFGPGTRLTVT.

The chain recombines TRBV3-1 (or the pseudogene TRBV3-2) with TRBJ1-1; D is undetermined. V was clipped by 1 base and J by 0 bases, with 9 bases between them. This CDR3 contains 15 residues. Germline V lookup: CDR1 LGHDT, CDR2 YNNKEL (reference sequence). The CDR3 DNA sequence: TGTGCCAGCAGCCAAGGAGCAACAATGAACACTGAAGCTTTCTTT. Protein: CASSQGATMNTEAFF.

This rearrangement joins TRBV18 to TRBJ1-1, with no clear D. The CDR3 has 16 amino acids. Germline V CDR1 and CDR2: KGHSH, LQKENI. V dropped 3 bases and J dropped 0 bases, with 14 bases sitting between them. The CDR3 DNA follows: TGTGCCAGCTCACCGTCGTTAGGGAGCATGAACACTGAAGCTTTCTTT. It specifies CASSPSLGSMNTEAFF.

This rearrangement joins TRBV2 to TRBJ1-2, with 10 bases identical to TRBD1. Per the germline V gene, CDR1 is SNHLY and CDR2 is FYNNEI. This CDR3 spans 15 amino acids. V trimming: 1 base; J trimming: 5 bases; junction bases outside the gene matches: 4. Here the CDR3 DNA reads TGTGCCAGCAGTGAAGAAGGGGACAGGGGTTATGGCTACACCTTC. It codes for CASSEEGDRGYGYTF.

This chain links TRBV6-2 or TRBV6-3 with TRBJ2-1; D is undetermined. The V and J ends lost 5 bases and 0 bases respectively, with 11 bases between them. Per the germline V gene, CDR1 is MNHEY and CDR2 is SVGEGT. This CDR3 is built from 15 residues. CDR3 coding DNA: TGTGCCAGCAGTCGACGGCTAAGCTCCTACAATGAGCAGTTCTTC. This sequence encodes CASSRRLSSYNEQFF.

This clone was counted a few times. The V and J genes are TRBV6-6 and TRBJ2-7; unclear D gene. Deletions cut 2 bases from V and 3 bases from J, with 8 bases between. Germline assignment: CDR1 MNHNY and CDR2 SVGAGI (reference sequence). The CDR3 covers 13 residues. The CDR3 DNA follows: TGTGCCAGCAGTTACGCGGAGTACTACGAGCAGTACTTC. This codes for CASSYAEYYEQYF.